The 11 T cell receptor beta chains below were found in one sample sequenced in a study of monozygotic twins with inflammatory bowel disease. TCRdb reprocessed the 5' RACE reads and stores each CDR3 protein as one record, lacking DNA. The table lists just over 300,000 distinct CDR3 sequences. The sample was blood. These receptors came from a human donor with ulcerative colitis or Crohn's disease, or a healthy co-twin of an affected twin (not recorded which).

CDR3 residues: CSARDQGSFYGYTF. The chain has TRBV20-1 and TRBJ1-2. Germline values: CDR1 DFQATT, CDR2 SNEGSKA (reference sequence). The CDR3 runs to 14 residues.

V usage is TRBV28 and J usage is TRBJ2-1; the TCRdb D gene call, TRBD2, has no DNA to confirm it. The germline gives CDR1 MDHEN, CDR2 SYDVKM. The CDR3 sequence is 15 residues long. The CDR3 reads CASRLPGLPYNEQFF.

The chain combines TRBV5-1 with TRBJ1-2; TCRdb reports TRBD1, a call that lacks DNA to check it against. The CDR3 consists of 14 residues. Germline V lookup: CDR1 SGHRS, CDR2 YFSETQ. The CDR3 region is CASSLGQGADGYTF.

The V call is TRBV7-2, the J call TRBJ1-2; TCRdb returns TRBD1, unconfirmable since there is no DNA. CDR1 is SGHTA and CDR2 is FQGNSA in the germline V gene. CDR3 length: 13 amino acids. CDR3 sequence: CASSWADVYGYTF.

This chain joins TRBV19 and TRBJ1-1; TCRdb outputs TRBD1, but without DNA this stays unchecked. Germline V gene data show CDR1 as LNHDA and CDR2 as SQIVND (reference sequence). This CDR3 is built from 13 residues. The CDR3 spells CASSMGGNTEAFF. Using reference TRBV19 and TRBJ1-1 for the parts outside the CDR3, the full variable domain is DGGITQSPKYLFRKEGQNVTLSCEQNLNHDAMYWYRQDPGQGLRLIYYSQIVNDFQKGDIAEGYSVSREKKESFPLTVTSAQKNPTAFYLCASSMGGNTEAFFGQGTRLTVV.

The V call is TRBV3-1, the J call TRBJ1-6; with no DNA, the TCRdb D assignment of TRBD1 cannot be verified. CDR1 and CDR2 from the germline V gene are LGHDT and YNNKEL (reference sequence). This CDR3 comprises 16 residues. CDR3 residues: CASSLWGQLNSSPLHF. The full variable domain, completed using reference TRBV3-1 and TRBJ1-6, is DTAVSQTPKYLVTQMGNDKSIKCEQNLGHDTMYWYKQDSKKFLKIMFSYNNKELIINETVPNRFSPKSPDKAHLNLHINSLELGDSAVYFCASSLWGQLNSSPLHFGNGTRLTVT.

The chain combines TRBV6-5 with TRBJ1-6; TCRdb selects TRBD1, and the lack of DNA leaves this call unchecked. This CDR3 region has 15 residues. Germline CDR1 is MNHEY and CDR2 is SVGAGI. The chain's CDR3 is CASSYRGGASSPLHF.

The chain joins TRBV20-1 to TRBJ2-7; the TCRdb D gene call, TRBD2, has no DNA to confirm it. This CDR3 region has 14 residues. From germline, CDR1 is DFQATT and CDR2 SNEGSKA (reference sequence). This CDR3 reads CSAELGRANYEQYF.

The chain couples TRBV7-8 to TRBJ2-2; without DNA, the TCRdb call of TRBD2 cannot be checked. The CDR3 totals 16 residues. Germline values: CDR1 SGHVS, CDR2 FQNEAQ. The CDR3 here is CASSSGLAGATGELFF.

The gene calls are TRBV29-1 and TRBJ1-1; TCRdb calls TRBD1, which cannot be checked without DNA. The CDR3 has 14 amino acids. CDR1 is SQVTM, CDR2 ANQGSEA, per germline. CDR3: CSVSGTGMNTEAFF.

The chain couples TRBV12-3 or TRBV12-4 to TRBJ1-6; TCRdb picks TRBD1, but there is no DNA to check that call. This CDR3 comprises 12 residues. CDR3 sequence: CATRDTYSPLHF.